Reported below is one T cell receptor (beta chain). This sample is drawn from a study of blood T cell repertoires in COVID-19. CDR1 and CDR2 from the germline V gene are GTSNPN and SVGIG (reference sequence). The CDR3 spans 11 residues. Trimming took 5 bases from V and 2 from J, leaving 7 bases between them. Authors' processing steps: Reference gene primer amplification yielded estimated nucleated cell counts. Profiled with immunoSEQ multiplex PCR; TCRdb holds only in-frame clones, not every one. V and J calls and clone size follow that table, whereas D and trimming were derived from the DNA. The data contain about 40,000 clones, around 85% of them singletons.

This sequence joins TRBV30 and TRBJ2-7; D possibly corresponds to TRBD1 (5 bases). The TCR was taken from a human donor with acute or convalescent COVID-19. The donor label of this sample is uncertain. The sequencing sample was made of peripheral blood. The CDR3 here is CAWGQTYEQYF. The CDR3 nucleotides are TGTGCCTGGGGACAAACCTACGAGCAGTACTTC.